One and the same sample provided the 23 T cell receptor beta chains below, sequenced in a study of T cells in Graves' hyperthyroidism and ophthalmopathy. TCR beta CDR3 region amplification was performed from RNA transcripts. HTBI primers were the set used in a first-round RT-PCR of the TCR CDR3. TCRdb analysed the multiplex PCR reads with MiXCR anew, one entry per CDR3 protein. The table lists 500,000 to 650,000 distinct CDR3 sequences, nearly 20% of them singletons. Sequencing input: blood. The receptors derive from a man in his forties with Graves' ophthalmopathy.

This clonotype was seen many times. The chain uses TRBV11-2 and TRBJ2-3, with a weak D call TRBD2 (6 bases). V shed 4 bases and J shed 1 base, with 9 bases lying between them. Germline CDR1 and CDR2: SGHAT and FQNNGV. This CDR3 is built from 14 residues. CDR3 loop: CASSWDWGTDTQYF. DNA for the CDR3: TGTGCCAGCAGCTGGGACTGGGGCACAGATACGCAGTATTTT.

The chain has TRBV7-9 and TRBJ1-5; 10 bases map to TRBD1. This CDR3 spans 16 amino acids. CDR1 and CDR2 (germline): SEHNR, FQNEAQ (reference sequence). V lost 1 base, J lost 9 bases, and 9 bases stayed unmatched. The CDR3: CASSLVGTGDRRPQHF. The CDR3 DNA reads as TGTGCCAGCAGCTTAGTTGGGACAGGGGACCGACGGCCCCAGCATTTT.

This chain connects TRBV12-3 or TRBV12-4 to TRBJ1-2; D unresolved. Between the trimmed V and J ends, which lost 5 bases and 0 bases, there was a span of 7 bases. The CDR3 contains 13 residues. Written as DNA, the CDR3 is TGTGCCAGCAGTCGACCGTCTAACTATGGCTACACCTTC. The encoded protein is CASSRPSNYGYTF.

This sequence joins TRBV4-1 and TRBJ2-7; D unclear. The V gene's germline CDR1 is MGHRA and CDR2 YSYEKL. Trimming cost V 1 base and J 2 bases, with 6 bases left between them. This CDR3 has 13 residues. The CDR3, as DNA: TGCGCCAGCAGCCAAGTACAGACCTACGAGCAGTACTTC. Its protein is CASSQVQTYEQYF.

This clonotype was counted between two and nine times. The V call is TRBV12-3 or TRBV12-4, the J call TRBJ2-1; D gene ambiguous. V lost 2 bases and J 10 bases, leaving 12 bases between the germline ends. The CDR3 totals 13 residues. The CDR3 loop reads CASSLIGGREQFF. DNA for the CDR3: TGTGCCAGCAGTTTAATCGGCGGCAGAGAGCAGTTCTTC.

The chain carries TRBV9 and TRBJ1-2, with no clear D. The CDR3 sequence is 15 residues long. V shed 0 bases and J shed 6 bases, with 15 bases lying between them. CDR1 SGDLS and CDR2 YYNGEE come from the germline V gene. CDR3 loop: CASSVVGGDSNGYTF. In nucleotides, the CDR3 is TGTGCCAGCAGCGTAGTCGGCGGAGATTCGAATGGCTACACCTTC. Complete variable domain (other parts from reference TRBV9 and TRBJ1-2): DSGVTQTPKHLITATGQRVTLRCSPRSGDLSVYWYQQSLDQGLQFLIQYYNGEERAKGNILERFSAQQFPDLHSELNLSSLELGDSALYFCASSVVGGDSNGYTFGSGTRLTVV.

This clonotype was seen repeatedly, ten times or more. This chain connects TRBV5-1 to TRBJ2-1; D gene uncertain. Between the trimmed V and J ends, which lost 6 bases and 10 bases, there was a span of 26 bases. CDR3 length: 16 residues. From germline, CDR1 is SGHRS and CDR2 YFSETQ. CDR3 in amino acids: CASMGSDGPTAREQFF. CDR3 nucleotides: TGCGCCAGCATGGGGTCAGATGGACCGACGGCCCGGGAGCAGTTCTTC.

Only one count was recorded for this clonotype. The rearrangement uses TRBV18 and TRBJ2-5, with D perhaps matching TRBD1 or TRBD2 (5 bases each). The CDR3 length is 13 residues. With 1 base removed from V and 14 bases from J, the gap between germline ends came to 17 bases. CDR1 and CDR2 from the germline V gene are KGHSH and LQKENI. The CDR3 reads CASSPLMGDVEYF. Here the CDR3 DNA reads TGTGCCAGCTCACCACTTATGGGGGACGTGGAATACTTC. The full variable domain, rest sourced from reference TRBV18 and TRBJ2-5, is NAGVMQNPRHLVRRRGQEARLRCSPMKGHSHVYWYRQLPEEGLKFMVYLQKENIIDESGMPKERFSAEFPKEGPSILRIQQVVRGDSAAYFCASSPLMGDVEYFGPGTRLLVL.

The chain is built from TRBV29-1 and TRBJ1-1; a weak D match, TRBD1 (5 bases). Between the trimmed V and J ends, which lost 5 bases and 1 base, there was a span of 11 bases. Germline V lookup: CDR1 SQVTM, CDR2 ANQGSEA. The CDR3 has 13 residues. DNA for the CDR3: TGCAGCGTTCGCCTGGGGGGGAACACTGAAGCTTTCTTT. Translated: CSVRLGGNTEAFF.

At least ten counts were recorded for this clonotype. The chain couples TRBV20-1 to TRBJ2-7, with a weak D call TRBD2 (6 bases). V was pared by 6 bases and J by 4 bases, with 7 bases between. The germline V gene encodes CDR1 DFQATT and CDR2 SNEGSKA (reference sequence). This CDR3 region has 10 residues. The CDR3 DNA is TGCAGTGCGGCGGGGTACGAGCAGTACTTC. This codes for CSAAGYEQYF.

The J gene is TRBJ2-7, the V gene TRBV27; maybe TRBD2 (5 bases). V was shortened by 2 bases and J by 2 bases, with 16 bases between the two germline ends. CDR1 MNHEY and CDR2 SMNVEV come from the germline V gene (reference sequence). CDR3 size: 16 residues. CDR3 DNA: TGTGCCAGCAGTTTACTACTAGTGGATGGGCCCTACGAGCAGTACTTC. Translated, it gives CASSLLLVDGPYEQYF.

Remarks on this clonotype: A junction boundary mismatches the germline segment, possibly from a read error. CDR3 sequence: CASSLEATSTDMQYF. CDR3 DNA sequence: TGTGCCAGCAGCTTGGAAGCGACGAGCACAGATATGCAGTATTTT. The chain carries TRBV5-4 and TRBJ2-3; D unresolved. This CDR3 spans 15 amino acids. From germline, CDR1 is SGHNT and CDR2 YYREEE (reference sequence).

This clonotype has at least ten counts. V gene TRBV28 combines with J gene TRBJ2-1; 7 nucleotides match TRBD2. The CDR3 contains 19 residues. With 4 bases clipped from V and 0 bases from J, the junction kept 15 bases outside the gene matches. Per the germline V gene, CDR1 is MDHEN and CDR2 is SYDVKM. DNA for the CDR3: TGTGCCAGCAGTTCTACTAGCGAGCGGGGCCGGAGCTCCTACAATGAGCAGTTCTTC. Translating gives CASSSTSERGRSSYNEQFF. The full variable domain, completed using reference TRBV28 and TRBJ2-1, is DVKVTQSSRYLVKRTGEKVFLECVQDMDHENMFWYRQDPGLGLRLIYFSYDVKMKEKGDIPEGYSVSREKKERFSLILESASTNQTSMYLCASSSTSERGRSSYNEQFFGPGTRLTVL.

CDR3 nucleotides: TGCGCCAGCAGTCAACAGGGGGCGTCTGTCTACGAGCAGTACTTC. Protein product: CASSQQGASVYEQYF. The chain combines TRBV5-1 with TRBJ2-7; 9 nucleotides align to TRBD1. The CDR3 loop spans 15 amino acids. CDR1 and CDR2 (germline): SGHRS, YFSETQ. J lost 3 bases, V lost 5 bases, and 9 bases had no gene match.

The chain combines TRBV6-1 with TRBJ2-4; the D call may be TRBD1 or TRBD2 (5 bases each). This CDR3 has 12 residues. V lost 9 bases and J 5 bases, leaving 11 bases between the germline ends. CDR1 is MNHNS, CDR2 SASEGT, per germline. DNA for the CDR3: TGTGCCAGTAGAACGGGGCAAAACATTCAGTACTTC. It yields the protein CASRTGQNIQYF.

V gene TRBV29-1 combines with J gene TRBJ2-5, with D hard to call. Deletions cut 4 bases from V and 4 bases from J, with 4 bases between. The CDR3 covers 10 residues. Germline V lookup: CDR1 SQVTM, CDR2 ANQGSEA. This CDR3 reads CSVGGETQYF. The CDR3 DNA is TGCAGCGTTGGGGGAGAGACCCAGTACTTC.

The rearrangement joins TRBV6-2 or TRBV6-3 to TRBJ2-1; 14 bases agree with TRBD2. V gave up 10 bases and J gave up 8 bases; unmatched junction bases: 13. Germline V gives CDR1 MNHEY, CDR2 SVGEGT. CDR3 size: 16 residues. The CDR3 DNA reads TGTGCCACAGGGAGGGGACTAGCGGGAGACTTTGATGAGCAGTTCTTC. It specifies CATGRGLAGDFDEQFF.

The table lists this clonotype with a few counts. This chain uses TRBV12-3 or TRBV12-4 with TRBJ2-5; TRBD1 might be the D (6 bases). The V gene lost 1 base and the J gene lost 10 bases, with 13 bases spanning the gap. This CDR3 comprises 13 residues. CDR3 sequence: CASSLGQAQIQYF. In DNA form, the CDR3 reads TGTGCCAGCAGTTTAGGACAGGCCCAGATCCAGTACTTC.

The CDR3 region is CASRGVNTEAFF. In DNA, the CDR3 is TGCGCCAGCAGGGGGGTGAACACTGAAGCTTTCTTT. This chain uses TRBV5-1 with TRBJ1-1; TRBD1 is a possible D gene (5 bases). The V end lost 5 bases, the J end lost 0 bases, and 5 bases lay between the germline ends. Per germline, CDR1 SGHRS and CDR2 YFSETQ. The CDR3 totals 12 residues.

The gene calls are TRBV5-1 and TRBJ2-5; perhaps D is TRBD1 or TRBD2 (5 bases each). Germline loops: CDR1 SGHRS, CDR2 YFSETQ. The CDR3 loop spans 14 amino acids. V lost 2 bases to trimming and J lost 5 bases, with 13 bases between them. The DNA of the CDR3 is TGCGCCAGCAGCTTCACCGGGGCAGGGGAGACCCAGTACTTC. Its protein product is CASSFTGAGETQYF. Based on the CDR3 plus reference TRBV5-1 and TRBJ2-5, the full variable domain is KAGVTQTPRYLIKTRGQQVTLSCSPISGHRSVSWYQQTPGQGLQFLFEYFSETQRNKGNFPGRFSGRQFSNSRSEMNVSTLELGDSALYLCASSFTGAGETQYFGPGTRLLVL.

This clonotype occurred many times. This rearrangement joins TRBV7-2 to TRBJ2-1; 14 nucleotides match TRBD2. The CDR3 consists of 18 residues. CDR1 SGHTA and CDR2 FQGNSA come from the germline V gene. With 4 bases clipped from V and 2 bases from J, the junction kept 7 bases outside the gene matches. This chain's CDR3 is CASSSLGTSGGPYNEQFF. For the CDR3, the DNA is TGTGCCAGCAGCTCACTAGGGACTAGCGGGGGACCCTACAATGAGCAGTTCTTC.

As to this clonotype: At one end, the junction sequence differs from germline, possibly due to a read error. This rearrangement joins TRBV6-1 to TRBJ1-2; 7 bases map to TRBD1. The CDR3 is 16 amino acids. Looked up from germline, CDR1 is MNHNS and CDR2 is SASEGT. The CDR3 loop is CASSGSDRPGDYGHTF. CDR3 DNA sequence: TGTGCCAGCAGTGGATCGGACAGGCCCGGGGACTATGGCCACACCTTC.

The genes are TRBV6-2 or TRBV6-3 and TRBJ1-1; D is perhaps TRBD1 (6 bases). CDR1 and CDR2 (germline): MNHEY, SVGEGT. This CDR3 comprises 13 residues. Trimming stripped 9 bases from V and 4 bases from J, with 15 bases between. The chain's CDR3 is CASTSGAPTEAFF. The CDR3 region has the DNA TGTGCCAGTACTTCAGGGGCCCCCACTGAAGCTTTCTTT.